The 29 T cell receptor beta chains in this list originate from one sample, sequenced in a study of control samples from healthy donors and cancer patients (dated by TCRdb to 2020 to 2022). The library was generated by the immunoSEQ multiplex PCR assay. TCRdb stores this immuneACCESS table with in-frame sequences only. Part of the clones is absent; in the studies checked, under half of the shortfall reflects unresolved V genes, and no reason is known for the rest. In all, the sample holds 150,000 to 190,000 clones, and over 90% of those were seen once. The leading ten clones occupy 2% to 2.5% of the sample. The specimen was blood. Receptor source: a man aged 45 to 65 in good health.

The chain has TRBV4-1 and TRBJ2-2; no clear D. V was trimmed by 3 bases and J by 6 bases, leaving 14 bases between them. This CDR3 has 15 amino acids. Germline V lookup: CDR1 MGHRA, CDR2 YSYEKL. This CDR3 reads CASSQWFSLPGELFF. The CDR3 coding sequence is TGCGCCAGCAGCCAGTGGTTTAGCCTTCCCGGGGAGCTGTTTTTT.

The chain's CDR3 is CASSFMGSYGYTF. In DNA form, the CDR3 reads TGTGCCAGCAGCTTTATGGGGTCCTATGGCTACACCTTC. This chain uses TRBV7-9 with TRBJ1-2; D uncertain. Germline CDR1 and CDR2: SEHNR and FQNEAQ (reference sequence). Trimming shortened V by 3 bases and J by 4 bases, and 9 bases separated the two germline ends. This CDR3 comprises 13 residues.

This rearrangement joins TRBV28 to TRBJ1-1; D is possibly TRBD1 (6 bases). The CDR3 runs to 13 residues. Per the germline V gene, CDR1 is MDHEN and CDR2 is SYDVKM. Trimming left V 6 bases short and J 7 bases short, with 15 bases between. This chain's CDR3 is CASSPLGGDEAFF. In nucleotides, the CDR3 is TGTGCCAGCAGCCCTTTAGGGGGGGATGAAGCTTTCTTT.

V is TRBV6-5 and J is TRBJ2-5; D may be TRBD1 or TRBD2 (5 bases each). With 0 bases removed from V and 4 bases from J, the gap between germline ends came to 9 bases. The CDR3 runs to 14 residues. From germline, CDR1 is MNHEY and CDR2 SVGAGI. CDR3 loop: CASSYSGGVETQYF. The CDR3 bases are TGTGCCAGCAGTTACTCTGGGGGAGTAGAGACCCAGTACTTC.

This rearrangement joins TRBV19 to TRBJ2-4; D uncertain. Per germline, CDR1 LNHDA and CDR2 SQIVND (reference sequence). The germline V and J ends were trimmed by 4 bases and 2 bases, with 15 bases remaining between them. This CDR3 is built from 16 residues. CDR3 coding DNA: TGTGCCAGTAGTAGCCCCCGGGTAGAGACCAAAAACATTCAGTACTTC. Translated, it gives CASSSPRVETKNIQYF. Looking up the rest from reference TRBV19 and TRBJ2-4 gives the full variable domain: DGGITQSPKYLFRKEGQNVTLSCEQNLNHDAMYWYRQDPGQGLRLIYYSQIVNDFQKGDIAEGYSVSREKKESFPLTVTSAQKNPTAFYLCASSSPRVETKNIQYFGAGTRLSVL.

This clone has only a few counts. V gene TRBV15 combines with J gene TRBJ2-5; tentative D call: TRBD2 (7 bases). Germline V gives CDR1 LNHNV, CDR2 YYDKDF (reference sequence). V dropped 4 bases and J dropped 2 bases, with 20 bases sitting between them. The CDR3 covers 17 residues. CDR3 nucleotides: TGTGCCACCAGCAAAGGGGGGGTCCTAGCGAAACAAGAGACCCAGTACTTC. This translates into CATSKGGVLAKQETQYF.

V usage is TRBV6-5 and J usage is TRBJ1-5; the D gene is possibly TRBD1 (6 bases). The CDR3 contains 15 residues. V shed 5 bases and J shed 0 bases, with 11 bases lying between them. Germline V CDR1 and CDR2: MNHEY, SVGAGI. The chain's CDR3 is CASSRDTYSNQPQHF. The CDR3, as DNA: TGTGCCAGCAGTCGGGACACCTATAGCAATCAGCCCCAGCATTTT.

V is TRBV27 and J is TRBJ2-7, with D perhaps matching TRBD2 (5 bases). Germline assignment: CDR1 MNHEY and CDR2 SMNVEV (reference sequence). V was trimmed by 5 bases and J by 12 bases, leaving 14 bases between them. This CDR3 comprises 11 residues. Here the CDR3 reads CASSPRRIPYF. The CDR3, as DNA: TGTGCCAGCAGTCCTCGGAGGATTCCGTACTTC.

The rearrangement uses TRBV5-4 and TRBJ2-6; 12 bases fit TRBD2. CDR3 length: 19 amino acids. With 0 bases clipped from V and 1 base from J, the junction kept 5 bases outside the gene matches. CDR1 is SGHNT, CDR2 YYREEE, per germline (reference sequence). The CDR3 coding sequence is TGTGCCAGCAGCTTGGGACTAGCGGGAGCAGGATCTGGGGCCAACGTCCTGACTTTC. Translating gives CASSLGLAGAGSGANVLTF.

The gene calls are TRBV30 and TRBJ1-4; no definite D call. Trimming removed 0 bases at V and 8 bases at J, with 16 bases between. The germline V gene has CDR1 GTSNPN and CDR2 SVGIG (reference sequence). The CDR3 is made up of 15 amino acids. The CDR3 DNA sequence: TGTGCCTGGAGTGTTATGTTGGAACAGCCGGAAAAACTGTTTTTT. Translating it yields CAWSVMLEQPEKLFF.

The chain combines TRBV29-1 with TRBJ2-1; D gene ambiguous. Trimming took off 0 bases at V and 6 bases at J, with 15 bases between the two ends. The CDR3 is made up of 15 amino acids. Germline V gene data show CDR1 as SQVTM and CDR2 as ANQGSEA. DNA for the CDR3: TGCAGCGTTGAAGAAGCTGGGCTAGTCCTCAATGAGCAGTTCTTC. As protein: CSVEEAGLVLNEQFF.

The DNA for the CDR3 is TGTGCCAGTAGATCATCTATGGACGTATGGACCGAAGCTTTCTTT. As protein: CASRSSMDVWTEAFF. The chain uses TRBV19 and TRBJ1-1; no reliable D call. V was clipped by 6 bases and J by 8 bases, with 22 bases between them. Germline values: CDR1 LNHDA, CDR2 SQIVND (reference sequence). This CDR3 comprises 15 residues.

The chain links TRBV4-1 to TRBJ2-7, with 10 bases lining up with TRBD1. The CDR3 extends over 15 amino acids. The germline V gene encodes CDR1 MGHRA and CDR2 YSYEKL. The V gene end was trimmed by 3 bases and the J gene end by 5 bases; junction bases not matched to a gene: 7. CDR3 bases: TGCGCCAGCAGCCAGATAGGGACAGGGGAAGACGAGCAGTACTTC. Encoded protein: CASSQIGTGEDEQYF.

The gene calls are TRBV3-1 (or the pseudogene TRBV3-2) and TRBJ1-1; D gene ambiguous. There are 14 residues in the CDR3. V lost 0 bases and J lost 11, with 16 bases in between. Germline values: CDR1 LGHDT, CDR2 YNNKEL (reference sequence). CDR3 in DNA: TGTGCCAGCAGCCAAGACCTGAAGGGCAGCGGTGCTTTCTTT. Its translation: CASSQDLKGSGAFF.

The chain is built from TRBV5-1 and TRBJ1-3, with D hard to call. CDR3 length: 15 amino acids. Between the trimmed V and J ends, which lost 7 bases and 4 bases, there was a span of 18 bases. CDR1 SGHRS and CDR2 YFSETQ come from the germline V gene. CDR3 protein: CASAPRDPSGNTIYF. The DNA of the CDR3 is TGCGCCAGCGCCCCCCGGGATCCGTCCGGAAACACCATATATTTT.

The genes are TRBV14 and TRBJ1-1; tentative D call: TRBD1 (5 bases). This CDR3 region has 16 residues. Trimming stripped 0 bases from V and 4 bases from J, with 15 bases between. Germline V gene data show CDR1 as SGHDN and CDR2 as FVKESK. The CDR3: CASSQEIGLRGTEAFF. CDR3 nucleotides: TGTGCCAGCAGCCAAGAAATTGGACTGAGGGGCACTGAAGCTTTCTTT.

This sequence joins TRBV5-1 and TRBJ1-4; D perhaps matches TRBD1 (6 bases). The CDR3 is 16 amino acids. Trimming shortened V by 1 base and J by 1 base, and 11 bases separated the two germline ends. Per the germline V gene, CDR1 is SGHRS and CDR2 is YFSETQ. CDR3 loop: CASSLMGAGTNEKLFF. CDR3 DNA: TGCGCCAGCAGCTTGATGGGGGCAGGAACTAATGAAAAACTGTTTTTT. Combining the CDR3 with reference TRBV5-1 and TRBJ1-4 gives the whole variable domain KAGVTQTPRYLIKTRGQQVTLSCSPISGHRSVSWYQQTPGQGLQFLFEYFSETQRNKGNFPGRFSGRQFSNSRSEMNVSTLELGDSALYLCASSLMGAGTNEKLFFGSGTQLSVL.

This chain links TRBV15 with TRBJ2-3; 13 bases align to TRBD2. The CDR3 is 16 amino acids. CDR1 and CDR2 (germline): LNHNV, YYDKDF (reference sequence). V was clipped by 3 bases and J by 2 bases; unmatched bases: 2. CDR3 nucleotides: TGTGCCACCAGCAGGGGGACTAGCGGGAACACAGATACGCAGTATTTT. This encodes CATSRGTSGNTDTQYF.

The chain has TRBV7-2 and TRBJ2-5; tentatively, D is TRBD2 (6 bases). Trimming removed 5 bases from V and 5 bases from J, with 18 bases in between. This CDR3 is built from 15 residues. CDR1 and CDR2 from the germline V gene are SGHTA and FQGNSA. The CDR3 DNA sequence: TGTGCCAGCAGCCCTCGGGTAGCGGCCCACGAGACCCAGTACTTC. Protein product: CASSPRVAAHETQYF.

The V call is TRBV7-2, the J call TRBJ2-7, with unresolved D. Germline CDR1 reads SGHTA; CDR2 reads FQGNSA. The CDR3 contains 13 residues. With 2 bases removed from V and 5 bases from J, the gap between germline ends came to 10 bases. CDR3 protein: CASSLNSWNEQYF. CDR3 bases: TGTGCCAGCAGCTTAAACAGTTGGAACGAGCAGTACTTC.

Here the CDR3 DNA reads TGTGCCAGCAGAGGTGGGGGCTCCTACGAGCAGTACTTC. Its protein product is CASRGGGSYEQYF. V and J are TRBV25-1 and TRBJ2-7, with D perhaps matching TRBD1 or TRBD2 (5 bases each). The CDR3 runs 13 residues. The V end was cut by 6 bases, the J end by 0 bases, with 9 bases between. Germline CDR1 and CDR2: MGHDK and SYGVNS.

The rearrangement uses TRBV14 and TRBJ1-1, with TRBD1 as a possible D gene (6 bases). V gave up 6 bases and J gave up 8 bases, with 13 bases separating them. Germline-derived CDR1 and CDR2 are SGHDN and FVKESK. This CDR3 has 12 residues. This CDR3 is CASSLQGLEAFF. The CDR3 nucleotides are TGTGCCAGCAGTCTACAGGGTTTAGAAGCTTTCTTT. The full variable domain, rest sourced from reference TRBV14 and TRBJ1-1, is EAGVTQFPSHSVIEKGQTVTLRCDPISGHDNLYWYRRVMGKEIKFLLHFVKESKQDESGMPNNRFLAERTGGTYSTLKVQPAELEDSGVYFCASSLQGLEAFFGQGTRLTVV.

V and J are TRBV10-1 and TRBJ1-6; weak D call: TRBD1 (6 bases). Germline V gene sequence: CDR1 WNHNN, CDR2 SYGVQD (reference sequence). The V end was cut by 4 bases, the J end by 7 bases, with 11 bases between. The CDR3 totals 14 residues. The CDR3 DNA reads TGCGCCAGCAGTGTGGACAGATTCAATTCACCCCTCCACTTT. Its protein is CASSVDRFNSPLHF.

V gene TRBV12-3 or TRBV12-4 combines with J gene TRBJ1-1; perhaps TRBD1 as D (6 bases). The CDR3 consists of 13 residues. The ends were cut back, 6 bases at V and 4 bases at J, with 12 bases in the middle. The CDR3 DNA is TGTGCCAGCAGCCGGGGACACCTCACTGAAGCTTTCTTT. It translates to CASSRGHLTEAFF.

The DNA of the CDR3 is TGTGCCAGCAGCGAGTTGGGTCATAGCACAGATACGCAGTATTTT. Its translation is CASSELGHSTDTQYF. J is TRBJ2-3 and V is TRBV7-9; D is unclear. Germline CDR1 reads SEHNR; CDR2 reads FQNEAQ (reference sequence). The CDR3 extends over 15 amino acids. The ends were cut back, 5 bases at V and 0 bases at J, with 12 bases in the middle.

This rearrangement joins TRBV15 to TRBJ2-7; D call uncertain. In germline, CDR1 is LNHNV, CDR2 YYDKDF (reference sequence). Trimming removed 0 bases at V and 3 bases at J, with 9 bases between. The CDR3 is 14 amino acids. The CDR3 reads CATSRDRTYYEQYF. CDR3 in DNA: TGTGCCACCAGCAGAGACAGGACCTACTACGAGCAGTACTTC.

The chain employs TRBV5-1 and TRBJ1-2; TRBD1 matches at 7 bases. Germline CDR1 is SGHRS and CDR2 is YFSETQ. V was pared by 4 bases and J by 2 bases, with 2 bases of the junction left unmatched. The length of the CDR3 is 13 residues. CDR3 region: CASSVGQNYGYTF. The CDR3 DNA reads as TGCGCCAGCAGCGTGGGACAGAACTATGGCTACACCTTC.

This chain joins TRBV19 and TRBJ1-6; D unclear. CDR3 length equals 15 residues. CDR1 is LNHDA and CDR2 is SQIVND in the germline V gene (reference sequence). Between the trimmed V and J ends, which lost 6 bases and 6 bases, there was a span of 15 bases. The CDR3 here is CASSGLRSFNSPLHF. The CDR3 DNA reads TGTGCCAGTAGCGGGCTTCGCAGCTTTAATTCACCCCTCCACTTT.

This chain links TRBV28 with TRBJ2-7; TRBD2 agrees at 8 bases. The V gene end was trimmed by 6 bases and the J gene end by 5 bases; junction bases not matched to a gene: 15. This CDR3 is built from 16 residues. Germline CDR1 reads MDHEN; CDR2 reads SYDVKM. This CDR3 reads CASSSPGGAHRDEQYF. Written as DNA, the CDR3 is TGTGCCAGCAGCTCCCCGGGGGGGGCGCATAGAGACGAGCAGTACTTC.